These 27 T cell receptor beta chains were all obtained from the same sample, sequenced in a study of PD-1 and CTLA-4 blockade in melanoma. Here immunoSEQ multiplex PCR was the method, and the copy in TCRdb shows in-frame clones only, minus some. The sample has tens of thousands of clones; about 91% are singletons. This sample comprised CD8+ T cells from peripheral blood, obtained before anti-PD-1 treatment. The receptors here all came from a human donor with melanoma.

V gene TRBV2 combines with J gene TRBJ2-7; weak D call: TRBD2 (6 bases). The germline V gene has CDR1 SNHLY and CDR2 FYNNEI. The CDR3 totals 14 residues. V was shortened by 1 base and J by 0 bases, with 7 bases between the two germline ends. CDR3 nucleotide sequence: TGTGCCAGCAGTGAAGGGAGGGTCTCCTACGAGCAGTACTTC. Translated, it gives CASSEGRVSYEQYF.

The V call is TRBV15, the J call TRBJ2-1; the D gene is possibly TRBD2 (7 bases). CDR1 and CDR2 from the germline V gene are LNHNV and YYDKDF (reference sequence). The V and J ends lost 0 bases and 5 bases respectively, with 14 bases between them. The CDR3 spans 16 residues. DNA for the CDR3: TGTGCCACCAGCAGAGATTCTGCGGGGGACAACAATGAGCAGTTCTTC. Its protein product is CATSRDSAGDNNEQFF.

This clone was detected only a few times. This sequence joins TRBV18 and TRBJ1-5; 9 bases are a match to TRBD1. The CDR3 runs to 15 residues. Germline V lookup: CDR1 KGHSH, CDR2 LQKENI. V shed 3 bases and J 5 bases; nucleotides not matched to a gene: 5. In nucleotides, the CDR3 is TGTGCCAGCTCACCGGATAGGGACAGGGATCAGCCCCAGCATTTT. Protein: CASSPDRDRDQPQHF.

This rearrangement joins TRBV28 to TRBJ1-1; D perhaps matches TRBD1 (6 bases). Germline lookup yields CDR1 MDHEN and CDR2 SYDVKM. Between the trimmed V and J ends, which lost 8 bases and 0 bases, there was a span of 16 bases. The CDR3 runs 15 residues. The DNA of the CDR3 is TGTGCCAGCGAGACCTGGACAGCCATGAACACTGAAGCTTTCTTT. This encodes CASETWTAMNTEAFF.

CDR3 region: CASSQFTEAFF. Written as DNA, the CDR3 is TGTGCCAGCAGCCAATTCACTGAAGCTTTCTTT. This rearrangement joins TRBV3-1 (or the pseudogene TRBV3-2) to TRBJ1-1; D gene unclear. Per germline, CDR1 LGHDT and CDR2 YNNKEL (reference sequence). V lost 2 bases and J 4 bases, leaving 2 bases between the germline ends. CDR3 length equals 11 residues.

This clone was seen a few times. The chain couples TRBV6-6 to TRBJ1-1, with 7 bases lining up with TRBD1. Germline-derived CDR1 and CDR2 are MNHNY and SVGAGI (reference sequence). The ends lost 6 bases at V and 1 base at J; junction bases unmatched: 5. CDR3 length: 14 amino acids. CDR3 sequence reads: CASSRTGQNTEAFF. The CDR3 nucleotides are TGTGCCAGCAGCAGGACAGGACAGAACACTGAAGCTTTCTTT.

In this sample, this clone turned up once. V is TRBV12-3 or TRBV12-4 and J is TRBJ2-2; D might be TRBD1 or TRBD2, each matching 6 bases. The CDR3 runs to 13 residues. V was cut by 8 bases and J by 6 bases, with 13 bases left in between. The CDR3 protein is CASSRGPAGELFF. The DNA of the CDR3 is TGTGCCAGCTCTCGGGGGCCAGCCGGGGAGCTGTTTTTT.

V gene TRBV28 combines with J gene TRBJ1-1; weak D call: TRBD1 (6 bases). V lost 6 bases and J 3 bases, leaving 11 bases between the germline ends. CDR3 size: 13 residues. CDR1 MDHEN and CDR2 SYDVKM come from the germline V gene. The CDR3 DNA is TGTGCCAGCAGCCCGAAGGGGGACACTGAAGCTTTCTTT. It encodes CASSPKGDTEAFF. The variable domain in full, with the rest retrieved from reference TRBV28 and TRBJ1-1, is DVKVTQSSRYLVKRTGEKVFLECVQDMDHENMFWYRQDPGLGLRLIYFSYDVKMKEKGDIPEGYSVSREKKERFSLILESASTNQTSMYLCASSPKGDTEAFFGQGTRLTVV.

This chain links TRBV9 with TRBJ2-5; TRBD2 matches 8 bases. V lost 0 bases to trimming and J lost 3 bases; unmatched junction nucleotides: 7. The CDR3 loop spans 16 amino acids. Germline CDR1 is SGDLS and CDR2 is YYNGEE. The CDR3 DNA is TGTGCCAGCAGCGTAGGCTCAGCGGGGGAAGAAGAGACCCAGTACTTC. Translation gives CASSVGSAGEEETQYF.

V usage is TRBV4-1 and J usage is TRBJ1-3; TRBD1 matches at 7 bases. The germline CDR1 and CDR2 sequences are MGHRA and YSYEKL. The CDR3 extends over 15 amino acids. After removal of 1 base from V and 0 bases from J, the junction contained 0 bases not matched to a gene. Here the CDR3 DNA reads TGCGCCAGCAGCCAAGGACAGGGCTCTGGAAACACCATATATTTT. This sequence encodes CASSQGQGSGNTIYF.

The chain employs TRBV19 and TRBJ1-1; 7 bases line up with TRBD1. Germline CDR1 LNHDA, CDR2 SQIVND (reference sequence). The length of the CDR3 is 13 residues. The junction had 3 bases not matched to a gene; V was cut back by 3 bases and J by 5 bases. CDR3 nucleotide sequence: TGTGCCAGTAGTATGAGGGGGCTGACTGAAGCTTTCTTT. It translates to CASSMRGLTEAFF.

CDR3 protein: CASSERTPGGTEAFF. In DNA form, the CDR3 reads TGTGCCAGCAGTGAAAGGACCCCGGGGGGCACTGAAGCTTTCTTT. The V gene is TRBV2, the J gene TRBJ1-1; D may be TRBD1 (5 bases). CDR1 is SNHLY, CDR2 FYNNEI, per germline. V lost 2 bases, J lost 4 bases, and 14 bases lay in between. The CDR3 is 15 amino acids. The variable domain in full, completed from reference TRBV2 and TRBJ1-1, reads EPEVTQTPSHQVTQMGQEVILRCVPISNHLYFYWYRQILGQKVEFLVSFYNNEISEKSEIFDDQFSVERPDGSNFTLKIRSTKLEDSAMYFCASSERTPGGTEAFFGQGTRLTVV.

This clone was seen once. V and J are TRBV7-9 and TRBJ2-1, with D hard to call. Germline CDR1 reads SEHNR; CDR2 reads FQNEAQ (reference sequence). CDR3 size: 12 residues. Trimming removed 1 base from V and 5 bases from J, with 3 bases in between. This CDR3 reads CASSLDDNEQFF. DNA of the CDR3: TGTGCCAGCAGCTTAGATGACAATGAGCAGTTCTTC.

The sample holds a few counts of this clone. The chain is built from TRBV10-3 and TRBJ2-7; possibly TRBD2 for D (6 bases). The V end lost 11 bases, the J end lost 0 bases, and 20 bases lay between the germline ends. The CDR3 runs to 15 residues. Germline assignment: CDR1 ENHRY and CDR2 SYGVKD. Written as DNA, the CDR3 is TGTGCCGTACTTCGGGTCGCCGGGAGCTCCTACGAGCAGTACTTC. It is translated as CAVLRVAGSSYEQYF.

This chain uses TRBV6-5 with TRBJ1-5, with D uncertain. This CDR3 has 13 amino acids. The V end was cut by 6 bases, the J end by 3 bases, with 9 bases between. Per the germline V gene, CDR1 is MNHEY and CDR2 is SVGAGI. The CDR3 is CASRPAANQPQHF. The CDR3 DNA is TGTGCCAGCAGACCCGCAGCCAATCAGCCCCAGCATTTT.

The chain combines TRBV13 with TRBJ2-7, with D possibly being TRBD2 (5 bases). V dropped 8 bases and J dropped 3 bases, with 14 bases sitting between them. Germline CDR1 reads PRHDT; CDR2 reads FYEKMQ (reference sequence). CDR3 size: 13 residues. DNA for the CDR3: TGTGCCAGCGCAAGCGGAAGTAACTACGAGCAGTACTTC. It codes for CASASGSNYEQYF.

The chain couples TRBV4-2 to TRBJ1-2, with TRBD1 matching over 10 bases. This CDR3 is 16 amino acids long. Germline V gene lookup returns CDR1 LGHNA and CDR2 YNFKEQ. J was trimmed by 4 bases and V by 0 bases; bases with no gene match: 5. CDR3 bases: TGTGCCAGCAGCCAAGAACAGGGACAGGGGATCTATGGCTACACCTTC. Protein: CASSQEQGQGIYGYTF.

The rearrangement links TRBV7-6 to TRBJ1-6; no clear D. The length of the CDR3 is 13 residues. The germline V gene has CDR1 SGHVS and CDR2 FNYEAQ. V lost 9 bases and J 3 bases, leaving 9 bases between the germline ends. The CDR3 protein is CASTEGYNSPLHF. CDR3 nucleotides: TGTGCCAGTACTGAGGGCTATAATTCACCCCTCCACTTT.

This clone showed up just a few times. The rearrangement joins TRBV27 to TRBJ2-4; D is ambiguous. The CDR3 runs 13 residues. The V end was cut by 5 bases, the J end by 4 bases, with 9 bases between. Per the germline V gene, CDR1 is MNHEY and CDR2 is SMNVEV (reference sequence). Written as DNA, the CDR3 is TGTGCCAGCAGTATTCCTGATAAAAACATTCAGTACTTC. Translation: CASSIPDKNIQYF.

The chain couples TRBV6-2 or TRBV6-3 to TRBJ2-7; 7 bases agree with TRBD2. V shed 6 bases and J 2 bases; nucleotides not matched to a gene: 13. CDR1 is MNHEY and CDR2 is SVGEGT in the germline V gene. This CDR3 is built from 16 residues. The CDR3 region is CASSPSGRDGAYEQYF. CDR3 nucleotide sequence: TGTGCCAGCAGCCCCTCGGGGAGGGACGGAGCCTACGAGCAGTACTTC.

The rearrangement joins TRBV5-6 to TRBJ1-5; D uncertain. Germline loops: CDR1 SGHDT, CDR2 YYEEEE. V dropped 4 bases and J dropped 0 bases, with 11 bases sitting between them. This CDR3 region has 15 residues. CDR3 sequence: CASSLGGNSNQPQHF. DNA for the CDR3: TGTGCCAGCAGCCTTGGTGGGAATAGCAATCAGCCCCAGCATTTT. Full variable domain (remainder filled in from reference TRBV5-6 and TRBJ1-5): DAGVTQSPTHLIKTRGQQVTLRCSPKSGHDTVSWYQQALGQGPQFIFQYYEEEERQRGNFPDRFSGHQFPNYSSELNVNALLLGDSALYLCASSLGGNSNQPQHFGDGTRLSIL.

CDR3: CASSLRDRAYEQYF. CDR3 DNA: TGTGCCAGCAGCCTCCGGGACCGAGCCTACGAGCAGTACTTC. The rearrangement links TRBV6-5 to TRBJ2-7, with D perhaps given as TRBD1 or TRBD2 (5 bases each). The CDR3 is 14 residues long. From germline, CDR1 is MNHEY and CDR2 SVGAGI. Between the trimmed V and J ends, which lost 6 bases and 2 bases, there was a span of 14 bases.

The count of this clone is one. The rearrangement uses TRBV7-2 and TRBJ1-1; D is unresolved. The germline gives CDR1 SGHTA, CDR2 FQGNSA. Trimming took off 1 base at V and 0 bases at J, with 6 bases between the two ends. The CDR3 contains 14 residues. This CDR3 is CASSLGVMNTEAFF. In DNA form, the CDR3 reads TGTGCCAGCAGCTTAGGGGTCATGAACACTGAAGCTTTCTTT.

The chain combines TRBV7-6 with TRBJ1-1; D unresolved. V lost 0 bases to trimming and J lost 7 bases, with 6 bases between them. Germline assignment: CDR1 SGHVS and CDR2 FNYEAQ. The CDR3 covers 12 residues. The CDR3 here is CASSLAGREAFF. Written as DNA, the CDR3 is TGTGCCAGCAGCTTAGCCGGGCGTGAAGCTTTCTTT.

CDR3 nucleotides: TGTGCCAGCAGCTCCTGGACTAGCGGATTCAATGAGCAGTTCTTC. Protein: CASSSWTSGFNEQFF. The chain joins TRBV11-2 to TRBJ2-1, with 10 bases fitting TRBD2. CDR3 length: 15 amino acids. With V trimmed by 4 bases and J by 6 bases, 6 bases remained unmatched. Germline V gene lookup returns CDR1 SGHAT and CDR2 FQNNGV.

This chain connects TRBV15 to TRBJ2-7; no firm D call. The germline gives CDR1 LNHNV, CDR2 YYDKDF (reference sequence). V lost 6 bases, J lost 2 bases, and 8 bases lay in between. The CDR3 has 12 amino acids. The CDR3 region is CATSDETYEQYF. CDR3 DNA sequence: TGTGCCACCAGTGATGAAACCTACGAGCAGTACTTC.

The chain employs TRBV30 and TRBJ2-4; 7 bases align to TRBD2. This CDR3 has 12 residues. Trimming took 0 bases from V and 8 from J; bases not matched to a gene: 1. Germline CDR1 is GTSNPN and CDR2 is SVGIG (reference sequence). The CDR3 sequence: CAWSVGGDIQYF. The CDR3 DNA is TGTGCCTGGAGTGTGGGGGGGGACATTCAGTACTTC. Combining the CDR3 with reference TRBV30 and TRBJ2-4 gives the whole variable domain SQTIHQWPATLVQPVGSPLSLECTVEGTSNPNLYWYRQAAGRGLQLLFYSVGIGQISSEVPQNLSASRPQDRQFILSSKKLLLSDSGFYLCAWSVGGDIQYFGAGTRLSVL.